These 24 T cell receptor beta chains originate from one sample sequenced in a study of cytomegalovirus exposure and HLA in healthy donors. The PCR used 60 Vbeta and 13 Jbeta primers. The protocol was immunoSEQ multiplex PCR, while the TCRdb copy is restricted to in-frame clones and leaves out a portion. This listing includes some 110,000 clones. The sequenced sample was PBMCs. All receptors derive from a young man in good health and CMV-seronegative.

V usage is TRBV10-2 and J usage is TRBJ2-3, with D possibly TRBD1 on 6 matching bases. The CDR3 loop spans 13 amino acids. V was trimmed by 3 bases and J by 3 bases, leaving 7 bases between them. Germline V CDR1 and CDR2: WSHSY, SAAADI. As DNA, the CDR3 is TGCGCCAGCAGTGATCAGGGGACAGATACGCAGTATTTT. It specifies CASSDQGTDTQYF.

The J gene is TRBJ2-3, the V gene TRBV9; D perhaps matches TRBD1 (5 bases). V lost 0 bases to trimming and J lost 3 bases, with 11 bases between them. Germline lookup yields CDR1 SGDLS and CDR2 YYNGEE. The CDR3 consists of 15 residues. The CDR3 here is CASSVAGKQTDTQYF. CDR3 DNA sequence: TGTGCCAGCAGCGTAGCAGGGAAGCAAACAGATACGCAGTATTTT.

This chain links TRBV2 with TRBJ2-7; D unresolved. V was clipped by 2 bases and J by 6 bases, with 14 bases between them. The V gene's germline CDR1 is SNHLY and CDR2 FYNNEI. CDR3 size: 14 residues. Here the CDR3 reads CASSEFRTGVEQYF. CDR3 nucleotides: TGTGCCAGCAGTGAATTCCGAACCGGAGTCGAGCAGTACTTC.

CDR3 bases: TGTGCCAACATACAGGGTGTCTACACTGAAGCTTTCTTT. Translated: CANIQGVYTEAFF. V is TRBV2 and J is TRBJ1-1; D is perhaps TRBD1 (6 bases). Germline V gene lookup returns CDR1 SNHLY and CDR2 FYNNEI. The CDR3 has 13 amino acids. V was clipped by 10 bases and J by 3 bases, with 15 bases between them. Looking up the rest from reference TRBV2 and TRBJ1-1 gives the full variable domain: EPEVTQTPSHQVTQMGQEVILRCVPISNHLYFYWYRQILGQKVEFLVSFYNNEISEKSEIFDDQFSVERPDGSNFTLKIRSTKLEDSAMYFCANIQGVYTEAFFGQGTRLTVV.

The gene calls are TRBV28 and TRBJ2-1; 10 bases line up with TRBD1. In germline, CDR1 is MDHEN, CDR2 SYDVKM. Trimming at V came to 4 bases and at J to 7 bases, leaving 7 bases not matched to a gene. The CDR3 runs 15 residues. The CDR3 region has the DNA TGTGCCAGCAGTTCCGGGACAGGGGCGAGAAATGAGCAGTTCTTC. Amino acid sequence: CASSSGTGARNEQFF.

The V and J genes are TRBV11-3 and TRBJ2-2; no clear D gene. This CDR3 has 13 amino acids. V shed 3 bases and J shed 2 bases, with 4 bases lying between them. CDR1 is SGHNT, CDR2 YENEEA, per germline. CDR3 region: CASSFPNTGELFF. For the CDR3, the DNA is TGTGCCAGCAGCTTCCCTAACACCGGGGAGCTGTTTTTT.

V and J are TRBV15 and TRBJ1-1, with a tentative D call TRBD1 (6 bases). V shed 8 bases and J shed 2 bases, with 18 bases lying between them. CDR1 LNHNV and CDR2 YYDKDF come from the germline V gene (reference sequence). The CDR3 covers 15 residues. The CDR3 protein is CATARGTPFNTEAFF. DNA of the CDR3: TGTGCCACCGCTAGGGGGACGCCGTTTAACACTGAAGCTTTCTTT.

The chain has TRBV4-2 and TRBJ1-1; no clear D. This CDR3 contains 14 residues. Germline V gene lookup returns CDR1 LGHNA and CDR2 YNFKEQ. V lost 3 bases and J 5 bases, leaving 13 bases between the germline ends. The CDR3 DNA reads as TGTGCCAGCAGCCAGCCACGCGGGGAAACTGAAGCTTTCTTT. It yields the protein CASSQPRGETEAFF.

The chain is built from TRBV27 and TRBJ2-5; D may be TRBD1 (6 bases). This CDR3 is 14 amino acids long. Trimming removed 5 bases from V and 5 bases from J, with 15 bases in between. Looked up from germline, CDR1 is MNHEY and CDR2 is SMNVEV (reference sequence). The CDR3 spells CASSPQGRRETQYF. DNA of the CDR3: TGTGCCAGCAGTCCCCAGGGGCGCCGGGAGACCCAGTACTTC.

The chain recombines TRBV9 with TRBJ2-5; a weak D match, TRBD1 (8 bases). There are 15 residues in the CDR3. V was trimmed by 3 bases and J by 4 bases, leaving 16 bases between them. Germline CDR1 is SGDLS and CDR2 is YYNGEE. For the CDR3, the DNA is TGTGCCAGCAGCGGACCGACAGGGGAGGGAGAGACCCAGTACTTC. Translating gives CASSGPTGEGETQYF.

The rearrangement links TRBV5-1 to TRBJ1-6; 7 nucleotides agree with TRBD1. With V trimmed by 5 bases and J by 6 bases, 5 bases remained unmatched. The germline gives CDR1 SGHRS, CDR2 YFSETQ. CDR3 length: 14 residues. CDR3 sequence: CASSYGTVNSPLHF. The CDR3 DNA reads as TGCGCCAGCAGTTATGGGACAGTTAATTCACCCCTCCACTTT.

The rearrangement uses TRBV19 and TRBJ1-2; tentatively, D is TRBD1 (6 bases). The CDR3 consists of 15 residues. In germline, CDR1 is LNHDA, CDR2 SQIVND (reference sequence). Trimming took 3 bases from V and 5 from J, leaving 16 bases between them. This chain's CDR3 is CASSILSGDDYGYTF. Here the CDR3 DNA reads TGTGCCAGTAGTATCTTATCAGGGGATGATTATGGCTACACCTTC.

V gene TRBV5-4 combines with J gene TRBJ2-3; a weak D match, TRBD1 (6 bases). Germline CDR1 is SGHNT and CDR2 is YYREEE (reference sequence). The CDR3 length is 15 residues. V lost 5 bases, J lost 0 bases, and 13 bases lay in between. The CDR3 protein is CASRPDGQSTDTQYF. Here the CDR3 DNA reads TGTGCCAGCAGACCCGATGGACAGAGCACAGATACGCAGTATTTT. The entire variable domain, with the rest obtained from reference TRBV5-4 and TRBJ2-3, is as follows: ETGVTQSPTHLIKTRGQQVTLRCSSQSGHNTVSWYQQALGQGPQFIFQYYREEENGRGNFPPRFSGLQFPNYSSELNVNALELDDSALYLCASRPDGQSTDTQYFGPGTRLTVL.

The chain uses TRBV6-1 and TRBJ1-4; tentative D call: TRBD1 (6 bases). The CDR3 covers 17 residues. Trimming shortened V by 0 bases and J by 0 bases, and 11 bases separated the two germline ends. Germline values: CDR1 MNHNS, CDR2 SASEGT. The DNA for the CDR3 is TGTGCCAGCAGTGAAGCGGCAGGACAGCCAACTAATGAAAAACTGTTTTTT. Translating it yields CASSEAAGQPTNEKLFF.

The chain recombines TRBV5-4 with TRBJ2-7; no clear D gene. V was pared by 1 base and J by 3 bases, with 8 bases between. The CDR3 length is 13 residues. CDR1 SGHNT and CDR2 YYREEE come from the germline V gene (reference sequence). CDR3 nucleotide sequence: TGTGCCAGCAGCTTGAACAAACGCTACGAGCAGTACTTC. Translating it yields CASSLNKRYEQYF.

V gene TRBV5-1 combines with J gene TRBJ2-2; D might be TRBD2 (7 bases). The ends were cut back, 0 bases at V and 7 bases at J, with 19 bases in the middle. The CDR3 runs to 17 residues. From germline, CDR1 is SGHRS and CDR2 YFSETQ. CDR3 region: CASSLGNAGAYGGELFF. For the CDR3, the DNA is TGCGCCAGCAGCTTGGGGAACGCGGGGGCCTACGGCGGGGAGCTGTTTTTT.

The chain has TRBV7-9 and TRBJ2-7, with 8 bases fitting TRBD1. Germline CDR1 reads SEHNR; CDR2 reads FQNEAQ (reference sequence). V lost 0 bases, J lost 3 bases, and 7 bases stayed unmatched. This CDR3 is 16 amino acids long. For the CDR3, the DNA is TGTGCCAGCAGCTTAGCTCGACAGGGGACCCACTACGAGCAGTACTTC. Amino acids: CASSLARQGTHYEQYF. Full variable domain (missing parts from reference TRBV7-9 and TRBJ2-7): DTGVSQNPRHKITKRGQNVTFRCDPISEHNRLYWYRQTLGQGPEFLTYFQNEAQLEKSRLLSDRFSAERPKGSFSTLEIQRTEQGDSAMYLCASSLARQGTHYEQYFGPGTRLTVT.

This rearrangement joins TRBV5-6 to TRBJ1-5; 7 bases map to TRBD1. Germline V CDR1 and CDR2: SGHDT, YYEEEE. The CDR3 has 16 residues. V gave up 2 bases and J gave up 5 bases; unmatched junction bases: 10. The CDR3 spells CASSFTVQGGYQPQHF. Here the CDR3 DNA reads TGTGCCAGCAGCTTCACCGTTCAGGGGGGATATCAGCCCCAGCATTTT.

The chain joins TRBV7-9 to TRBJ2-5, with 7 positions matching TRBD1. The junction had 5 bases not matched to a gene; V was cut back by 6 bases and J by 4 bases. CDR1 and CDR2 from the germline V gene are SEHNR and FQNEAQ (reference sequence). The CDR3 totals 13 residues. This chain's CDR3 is CASREGARETQYF. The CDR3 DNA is TGTGCCAGCAGAGAGGGGGCCCGAGAGACCCAGTACTTC.

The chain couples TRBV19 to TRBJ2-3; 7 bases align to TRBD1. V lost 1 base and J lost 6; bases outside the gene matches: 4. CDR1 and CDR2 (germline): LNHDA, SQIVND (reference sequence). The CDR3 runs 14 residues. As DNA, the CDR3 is TGTGCCAGTAGTATAGGCGACAGGGCCGATACGCAGTATTTT. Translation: CASSIGDRADTQYF.

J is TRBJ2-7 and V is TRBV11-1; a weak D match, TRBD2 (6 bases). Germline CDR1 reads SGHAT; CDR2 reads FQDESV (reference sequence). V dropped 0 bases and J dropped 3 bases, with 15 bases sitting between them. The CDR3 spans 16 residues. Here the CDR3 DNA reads TGTGCCAGCAGCTTAGCCACCGGGACTGACTTCTACGAGCAGTACTTC. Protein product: CASSLATGTDFYEQYF.

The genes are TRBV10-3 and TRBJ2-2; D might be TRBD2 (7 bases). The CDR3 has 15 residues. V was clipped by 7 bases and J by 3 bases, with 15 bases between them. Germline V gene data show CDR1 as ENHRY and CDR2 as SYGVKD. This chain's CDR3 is CAIKGGQGDTGELFF. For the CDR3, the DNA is TGTGCCATCAAGGGGGGGCAGGGAGACACCGGGGAGCTGTTTTTT.

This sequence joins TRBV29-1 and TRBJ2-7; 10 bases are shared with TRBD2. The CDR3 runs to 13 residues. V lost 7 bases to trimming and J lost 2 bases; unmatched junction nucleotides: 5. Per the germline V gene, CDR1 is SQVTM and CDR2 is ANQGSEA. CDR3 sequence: CSAKRGGTYEQYF. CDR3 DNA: TGCAGCGCAAAGCGGGGGGGCACCTACGAGCAGTACTTC.

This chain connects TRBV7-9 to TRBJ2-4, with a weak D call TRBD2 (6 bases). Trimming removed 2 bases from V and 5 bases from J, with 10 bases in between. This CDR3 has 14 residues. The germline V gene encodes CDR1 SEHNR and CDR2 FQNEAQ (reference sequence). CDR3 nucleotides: TGTGCCAGCAGCTTAAGGGGAGGTCAAAACATTCAGTACTTC. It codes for CASSLRGGQNIQYF. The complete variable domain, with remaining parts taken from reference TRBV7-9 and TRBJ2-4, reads DTGVSQNPRHKITKRGQNVTFRCDPISEHNRLYWYRQTLGQGPEFLTYFQNEAQLEKSRLLSDRFSAERPKGSFSTLEIQRTEQGDSAMYLCASSLRGGQNIQYFGAGTRLSVL.